One sample yielded the 12 T cell receptor beta chains listed below, sequenced in a study of blood T cell repertoires in COVID-19. TCRdb keeps only in-frame clones here, not all; method: immunoSEQ multiplex PCR. Of roughly 180,000 clones in the sample, more than 70% were seen once. Sequenced input: PBMCs or T cells enriched from blood (not recorded which). The source is a man in his 60s who had recovered from COVID-19.

The chain links TRBV19 to TRBJ2-3; TRBD2 might be the D (6 bases). Trimming took 3 bases from V and 3 from J, leaving 13 bases between them. The germline gives CDR1 LNHDA, CDR2 SQIVND (reference sequence). The CDR3 covers 15 residues. The CDR3 DNA follows: TGTGCCAGTAGTATCGTAGCGGCTTCTACAGATACGCAGTATTTT. Its protein product is CASSIVAASTDTQYF.

This chain joins TRBV5-1 and TRBJ2-7; 8 bases line up with TRBD2. Germline-derived CDR1 and CDR2 are SGHRS and YFSETQ. This CDR3 has 15 residues. Trimming at V came to 1 base and at J to 3 bases, leaving 6 bases not matched to a gene. The CDR3 here is CASSLSSSGLYEQYF. In DNA, the CDR3 is TGCGCCAGCAGCTTGTCGTCTAGCGGGCTCTACGAGCAGTACTTC.

This rearrangement joins TRBV18 to TRBJ1-4; TRBD1 matches at 10 bases. This CDR3 region has 16 residues. The ends lost 0 bases at V and 8 bases at J; junction bases unmatched: 6. CDR1 and CDR2 (germline): KGHSH, LQKENI. The CDR3 DNA sequence: TGTGCCAGCTCACCACCCGGAGGACAGGGGGGCGAAAAACTGTTTTTT. Translating gives CASSPPGGQGGEKLFF.

V gene TRBV30 combines with J gene TRBJ2-3, with TRBD2 matching 8 bases. The V segment lost 2 bases and the J segment 2 bases; nucleotides outside the gene matches: 15. The CDR3 covers 18 residues. Per the germline V gene, CDR1 is GTSNPN and CDR2 is SVGIG (reference sequence). CDR3 bases: TGTGCCTGGAGTACCCCGAGGTTCGGGGGGGGTCCCACAGATACGCAGTATTTT. Its protein product is CAWSTPRFGGGPTDTQYF.

The chain joins TRBV12-3 or TRBV12-4 to TRBJ1-2; D gene ambiguous. The CDR3 spans 13 residues. V lost 5 bases, J lost 7 bases, and 14 bases lay in between. CDR3 in DNA: TGTGCCAGCAGTATCTCGGAGGTTGGTGGCTACACCTTC. Protein product: CASSISEVGGYTF.

The chain couples TRBV6-4 to TRBJ1-1; D might be TRBD1 (5 bases). Germline-derived CDR1 and CDR2 are MRHNA and SNTAGT. Trimming left V 6 bases short and J 4 bases short, with 18 bases between. The CDR3 extends over 15 amino acids. In nucleotides, the CDR3 is TGTGCCAGCAGACAAGGCCGGGAGGGGATCACTGAAGCTTTCTTT. Translating gives CASRQGREGITEAFF.

This clone was observed at least ten times. The V and J genes are TRBV5-4 and TRBJ2-3, with D maybe TRBD1 (8 bases). The CDR3 consists of 17 residues. V lost 4 bases, J lost 3 bases, and 21 bases lay in between. The germline V gene has CDR1 SGHNT and CDR2 YYREEE (reference sequence). Here the CDR3 reads CASSPNRGGLMTDTQYF. CDR3 DNA: TGTGCCAGCAGCCCCAACAGGGGGGGTCTTATGACAGATACGCAGTATTTT.

Note on this clone: Other DNA sequences in this sample translate to the same CDR3. V usage is TRBV6-1 and J usage is TRBJ1-1; 7 bases fit TRBD1. The CDR3 runs 14 residues. CDR1 and CDR2 from the germline V gene are MNHNS and SASEGT. Trimming cost V 1 base and J 5 bases; bases outside gene matches: 4. The CDR3 DNA is TGTGCCAGCAGTGAAGGGACAGGTGGGACTGAAGCTTTCTTT. This gives the protein CASSEGTGGTEAFF.

The chain joins TRBV18 to TRBJ1-1; D is uncertain. The germline V and J ends were trimmed by 6 bases and 3 bases, with 23 bases remaining between them. This CDR3 has 17 residues. CDR1 is KGHSH, CDR2 LQKENI, per germline. CDR3 DNA: TGTGCCAGCTCTCAAAACCACCCCATTTCGCAGGACACTGAAGCTTTCTTT. It specifies CASSQNHPISQDTEAFF.

The CDR3 DNA is TGTGCCAGCAGACTAGACAGGGGACGTGGAAACACCATATATTTT. It translates to CASRLDRGRGNTIYF. The J gene is TRBJ1-3, the V gene TRBV2, with TRBD1 matching 8 bases. Losses at the gene ends were 6 bases for V and 3 bases for J; bases not matched to a gene: 7. CDR3 length: 15 amino acids. Germline values: CDR1 SNHLY, CDR2 FYNNEI.

The chain is built from TRBV2 and TRBJ2-2; TRBD1 matches 8 bases. The germline gives CDR1 SNHLY, CDR2 FYNNEI. The V gene end was trimmed by 6 bases and the J gene end by 6 bases; junction bases not matched to a gene: 3. CDR3 length equals 13 residues. The DNA of the CDR3 is TGTGCCAGCAGCGACAGGGGTTCCGGGGAGCTGTTTTTT. Its translation is CASSDRGSGELFF.

This clone was picked up a small number of times. One junction end does not reproduce the germline sequence, and a read error may be involved. CDR3 sequence reads: CASSRTGTDTGELFF. CDR3 DNA: TGTGCTAGCAGCCGGACAGGGACAGACACCGGGGAGCTGTTTTTT. This chain links TRBV7-7 with TRBJ2-2, with TRBD1 identical over 8 bases. The CDR3 runs 15 residues. Germline V gives CDR1 SSHAT, CDR2 FNYEAQ (reference sequence). Using reference TRBV7-7 and TRBJ2-2 for the parts outside the CDR3, the full variable domain is GAGVSQSPRYKVTKRGQDVTLRCDPISSHATLYWYQQALGQGPEFLTYFNYEAQPDKSGLPSDRFSAERPEGSISTLTIQRTEQRDSAMYRCASSRTGTDTGELFFGEGSRLTVL.